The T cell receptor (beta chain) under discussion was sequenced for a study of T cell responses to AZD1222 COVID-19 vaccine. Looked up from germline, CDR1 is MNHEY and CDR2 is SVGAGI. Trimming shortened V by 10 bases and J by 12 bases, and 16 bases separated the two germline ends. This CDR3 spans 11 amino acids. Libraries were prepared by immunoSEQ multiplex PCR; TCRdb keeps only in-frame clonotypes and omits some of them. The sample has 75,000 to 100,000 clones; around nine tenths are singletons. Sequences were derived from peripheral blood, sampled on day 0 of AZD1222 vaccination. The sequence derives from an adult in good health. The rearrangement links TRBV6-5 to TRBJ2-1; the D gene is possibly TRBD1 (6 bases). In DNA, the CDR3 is TGTGCCACACAGGGCCTCAACGGGCAGTTCTTC. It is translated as CATQGLNGQFF.